This T cell receptor beta chain was captured by sequencing in a study of Tregs in tolerant kidney transplant recipients. Overall study findings and caveats: Changing PCR primers prevented nucleotide comparison between some patients' samples. Validation in larger populations is needed because few patients were studied.

Details on this clone: As yet, its antigen is unknown.

Germline values: CDR1 SGHVS, CDR2 FNYEAQ. Trimming shortened V by 3 bases and J by 5 bases, and 10 bases separated the two germline ends. The CDR3 totals 13 residues. Related graft donors supplied nonmyeloablative bone marrow transplants, and mixed chimerism was transient. Measured with immunoSEQ multiplex PCR; TCRdb has only the in-frame clones, and not every one. The data hold tens of thousands of clones, with over 75% observed a single time. The material sequenced was CD4+ T cells from blood (PBMCs), taken 24 months after the transplant. This receptor was obtained from a human patient who received a combined kidney and bone marrow transplant. Some of these T cells may belong to the graft donor. This rearrangement joins TRBV7-6 to TRBJ2-5; a possible D gene is TRBD1 (6 bases). The CDR3 DNA sequence: TGTGCCAGCAGCTTCCAAAGGGGGGAGACCCAGTACTTC. It is translated as CASSFQRGETQYF.